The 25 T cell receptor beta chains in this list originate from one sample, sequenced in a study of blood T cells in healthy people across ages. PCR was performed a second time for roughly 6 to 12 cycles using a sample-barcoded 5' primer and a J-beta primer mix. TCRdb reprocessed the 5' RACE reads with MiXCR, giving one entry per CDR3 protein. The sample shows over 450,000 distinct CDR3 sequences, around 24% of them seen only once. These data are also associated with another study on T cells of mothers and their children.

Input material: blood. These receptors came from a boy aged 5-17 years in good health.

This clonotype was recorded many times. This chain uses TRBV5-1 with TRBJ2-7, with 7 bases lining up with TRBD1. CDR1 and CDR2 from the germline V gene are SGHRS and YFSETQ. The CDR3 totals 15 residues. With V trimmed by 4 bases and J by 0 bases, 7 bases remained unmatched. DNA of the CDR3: TGCGCCAGCAGCCCCGGGACAGCCAGCTCCTACGAGCAGTACTTC. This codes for CASSPGTASSYEQYF.

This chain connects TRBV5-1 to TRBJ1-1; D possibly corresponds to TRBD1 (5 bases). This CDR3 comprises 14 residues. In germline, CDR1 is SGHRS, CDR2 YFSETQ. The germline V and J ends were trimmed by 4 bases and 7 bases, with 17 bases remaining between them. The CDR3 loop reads CASSLNQGRDEAFF. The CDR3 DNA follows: TGCGCCAGCAGCCTAAACCAGGGACGGGATGAAGCTTTCTTT.

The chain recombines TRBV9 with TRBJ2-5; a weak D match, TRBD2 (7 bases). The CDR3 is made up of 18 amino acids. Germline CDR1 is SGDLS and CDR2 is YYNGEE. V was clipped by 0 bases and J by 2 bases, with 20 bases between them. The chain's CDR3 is CASSVGEGGGIVQETQYF. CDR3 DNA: TGTGCCAGCAGCGTAGGAGAAGGGGGGGGTATAGTTCAAGAGACCCAGTACTTC.

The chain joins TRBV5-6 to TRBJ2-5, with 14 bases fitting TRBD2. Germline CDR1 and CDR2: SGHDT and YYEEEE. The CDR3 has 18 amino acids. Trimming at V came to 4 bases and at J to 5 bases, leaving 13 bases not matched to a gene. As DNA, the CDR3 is TGTGCCAGCAGCCCGATGCAAGGGACTAGCGGGAGCGGGGAGACCCAGTACTTC. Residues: CASSPMQGTSGSGETQYF. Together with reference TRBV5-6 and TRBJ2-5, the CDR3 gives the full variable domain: DAGVTQSPTHLIKTRGQQVTLRCSPKSGHDTVSWYQQALGQGPQFIFQYYEEEERQRGNFPDRFSGHQFPNYSSELNVNALLLGDSALYLCASSPMQGTSGSGETQYFGPGTRLLVL.

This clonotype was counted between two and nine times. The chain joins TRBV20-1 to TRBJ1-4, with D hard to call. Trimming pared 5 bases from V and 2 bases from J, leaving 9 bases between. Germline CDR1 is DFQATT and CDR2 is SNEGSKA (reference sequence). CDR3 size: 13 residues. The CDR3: CSASPSTNEKLFF. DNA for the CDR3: TGCAGTGCTTCCCCAAGCACTAATGAAAAACTGTTTTTT.

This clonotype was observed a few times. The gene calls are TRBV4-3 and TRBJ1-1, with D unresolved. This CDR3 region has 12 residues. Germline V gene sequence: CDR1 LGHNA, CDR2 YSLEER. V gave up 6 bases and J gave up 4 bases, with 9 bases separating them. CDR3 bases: TGCGCCAGCAGGGGTCAACTCACTGAAGCTTTCTTT. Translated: CASRGQLTEAFF.

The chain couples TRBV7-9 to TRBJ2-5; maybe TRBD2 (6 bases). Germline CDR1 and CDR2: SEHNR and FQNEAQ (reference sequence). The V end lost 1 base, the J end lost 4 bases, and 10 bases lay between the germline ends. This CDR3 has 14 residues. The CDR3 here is CASSLEAAGETQYF. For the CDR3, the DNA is TGTGCCAGCAGCTTAGAGGCAGCGGGAGAGACCCAGTACTTC.

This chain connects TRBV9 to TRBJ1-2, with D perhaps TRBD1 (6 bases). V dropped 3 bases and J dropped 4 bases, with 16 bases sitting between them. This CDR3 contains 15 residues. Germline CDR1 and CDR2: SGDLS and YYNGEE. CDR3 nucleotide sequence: TGTGCCAGCAGCGCGAGCCAGGGGCCTACCTATGGCTACACCTTC. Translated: CASSASQGPTYGYTF.

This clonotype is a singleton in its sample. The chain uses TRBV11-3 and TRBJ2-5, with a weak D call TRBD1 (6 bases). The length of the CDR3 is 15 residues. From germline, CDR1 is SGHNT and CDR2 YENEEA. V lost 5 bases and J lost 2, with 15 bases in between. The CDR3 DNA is TGTGCCAGCAGCCCCGGGACACTTAAACAAGAGACCCAGTACTTC. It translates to CASSPGTLKQETQYF.

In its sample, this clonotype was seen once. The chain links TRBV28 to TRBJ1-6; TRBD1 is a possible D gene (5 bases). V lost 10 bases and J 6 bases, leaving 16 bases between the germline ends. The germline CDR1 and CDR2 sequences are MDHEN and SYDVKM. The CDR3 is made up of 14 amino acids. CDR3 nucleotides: TGTGCCATTCCCTCTGGGGCGTCTAATTCACCCCTCCACTTT. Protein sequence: CAIPSGASNSPLHF. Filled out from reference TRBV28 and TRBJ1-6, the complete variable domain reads DVKVTQSSRYLVKRTGEKVFLECVQDMDHENMFWYRQDPGLGLRLIYFSYDVKMKEKGDIPEGYSVSREKKERFSLILESASTNQTSMYLCAIPSGASNSPLHFGNGTRLTVT.

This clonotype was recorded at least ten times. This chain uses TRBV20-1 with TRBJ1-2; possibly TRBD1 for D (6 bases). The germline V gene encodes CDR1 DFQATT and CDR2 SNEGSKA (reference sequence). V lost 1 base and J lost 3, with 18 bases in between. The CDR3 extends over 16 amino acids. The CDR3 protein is CSARVMGGDYDYGYTF. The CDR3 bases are TGCAGTGCTAGAGTTATGGGGGGCGATTACGACTATGGCTACACCTTC.

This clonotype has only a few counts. In DNA form, the CDR3 reads TGCGCCAGCAGCCAGGATAACGTTTACTACGAGCAGTACTTC. Translation: CASSQDNVYYEQYF. V is TRBV4-1 and J is TRBJ2-7; D is unclear. This CDR3 spans 14 amino acids. Germline V CDR1 and CDR2: MGHRA, YSYEKL. Trimming pared 3 bases from V and 3 bases from J, leaving 12 bases between.

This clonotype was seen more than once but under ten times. The CDR3 here is CASSVGKMSPNGYTF. For the CDR3, the DNA is TGTGCCAGCAGCGTAGGAAAGATGTCGCCAAATGGCTACACCTTC. The chain has TRBV9 and TRBJ1-2, with D unclear. This CDR3 has 15 residues. V was clipped by 0 bases and J by 6 bases, with 15 bases between them. Germline assignment: CDR1 SGDLS and CDR2 YYNGEE.

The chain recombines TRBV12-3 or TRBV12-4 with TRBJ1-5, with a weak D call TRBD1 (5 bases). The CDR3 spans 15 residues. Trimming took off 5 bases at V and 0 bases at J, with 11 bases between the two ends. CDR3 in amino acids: CASSPPGSSNQPQHF. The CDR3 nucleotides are TGTGCCAGCAGTCCACCAGGGAGTAGCAATCAGCCCCAGCATTTT.

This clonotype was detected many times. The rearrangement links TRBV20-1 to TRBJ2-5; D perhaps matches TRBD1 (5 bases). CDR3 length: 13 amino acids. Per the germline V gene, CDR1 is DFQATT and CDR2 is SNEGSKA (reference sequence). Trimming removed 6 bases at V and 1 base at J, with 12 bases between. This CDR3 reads CSARRGSQETQYF. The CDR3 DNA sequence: TGCAGTGCCAGAAGGGGCAGCCAAGAGACCCAGTACTTC.

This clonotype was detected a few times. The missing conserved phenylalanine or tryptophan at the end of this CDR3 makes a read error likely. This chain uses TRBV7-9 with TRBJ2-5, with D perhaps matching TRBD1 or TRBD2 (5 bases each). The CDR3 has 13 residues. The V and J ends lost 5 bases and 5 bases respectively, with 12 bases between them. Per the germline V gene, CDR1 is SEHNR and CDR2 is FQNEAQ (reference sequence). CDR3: CASSPQGVETQYC. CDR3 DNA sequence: TGTGCCAGCAGCCCCCAGGGAGTGGAGACCCAGTACTGC.

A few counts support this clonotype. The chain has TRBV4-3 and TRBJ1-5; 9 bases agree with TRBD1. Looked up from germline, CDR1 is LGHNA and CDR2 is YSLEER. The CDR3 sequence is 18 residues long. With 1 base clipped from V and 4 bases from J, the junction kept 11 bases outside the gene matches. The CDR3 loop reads CASSQGIARTGENQPQHF. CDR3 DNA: TGCGCCAGCAGCCAAGGAATTGCGCGGACAGGGGAAAATCAGCCCCAGCATTTT.

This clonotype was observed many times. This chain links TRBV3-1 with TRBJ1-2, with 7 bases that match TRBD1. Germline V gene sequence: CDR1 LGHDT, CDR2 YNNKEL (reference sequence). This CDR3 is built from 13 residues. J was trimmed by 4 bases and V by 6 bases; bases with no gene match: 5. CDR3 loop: CASSRTGSYGYTF. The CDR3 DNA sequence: TGTGCCAGCAGTCGGACAGGTTCCTATGGCTACACCTTC.

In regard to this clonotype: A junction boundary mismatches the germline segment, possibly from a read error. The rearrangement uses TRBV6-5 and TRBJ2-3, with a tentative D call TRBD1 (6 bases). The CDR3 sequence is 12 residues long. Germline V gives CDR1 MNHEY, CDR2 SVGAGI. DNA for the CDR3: TGTGCCAGCAGTACAGGGAGAAATACGCTGTATTTT. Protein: CASSTGRNTLYF.

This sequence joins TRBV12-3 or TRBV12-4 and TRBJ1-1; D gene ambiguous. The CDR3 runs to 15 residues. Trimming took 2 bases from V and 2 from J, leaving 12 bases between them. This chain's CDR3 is CASSLSPATNTEAFF. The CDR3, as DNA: TGTGCCAGCAGTTTAAGCCCCGCGACTAACACTGAAGCTTTCTTT.

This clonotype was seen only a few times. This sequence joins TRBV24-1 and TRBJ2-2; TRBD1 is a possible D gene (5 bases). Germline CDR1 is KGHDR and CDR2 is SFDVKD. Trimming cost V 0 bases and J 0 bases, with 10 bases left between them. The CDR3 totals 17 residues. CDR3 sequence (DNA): TGTGCCACCAGTGATTTGCTCCAGGGATCGAACACCGGGGAGCTGTTTTTT. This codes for CATSDLLQGSNTGELFF.

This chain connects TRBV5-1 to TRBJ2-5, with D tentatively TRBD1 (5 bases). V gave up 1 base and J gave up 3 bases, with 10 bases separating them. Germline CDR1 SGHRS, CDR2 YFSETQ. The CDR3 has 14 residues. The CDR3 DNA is TGCGCCAGCAGCTTGACAGGCCCTGAAGAGACCCAGTACTTC. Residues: CASSLTGPEETQYF.

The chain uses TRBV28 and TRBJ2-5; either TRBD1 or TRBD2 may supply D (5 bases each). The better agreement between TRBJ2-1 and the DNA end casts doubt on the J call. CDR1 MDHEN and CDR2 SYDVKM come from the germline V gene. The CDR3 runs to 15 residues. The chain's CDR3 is CASSSGAGLYNEQFF. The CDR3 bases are TGTGCCAGCAGCTCCGGGGCAGGGTTATACAATGAGCAGTTCTTC.

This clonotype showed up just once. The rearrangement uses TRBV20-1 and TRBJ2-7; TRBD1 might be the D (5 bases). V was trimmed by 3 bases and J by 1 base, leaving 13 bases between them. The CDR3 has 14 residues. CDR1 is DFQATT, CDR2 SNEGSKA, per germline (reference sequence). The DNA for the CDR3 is TGCAGTGCTAGTCGACAGCAGGTATCCTACGAGCAGTACTTC. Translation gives CSASRQQVSYEQYF.

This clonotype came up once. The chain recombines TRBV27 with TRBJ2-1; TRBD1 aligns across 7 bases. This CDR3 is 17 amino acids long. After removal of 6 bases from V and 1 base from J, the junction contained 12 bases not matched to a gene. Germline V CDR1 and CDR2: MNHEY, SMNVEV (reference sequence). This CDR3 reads CASRGQPYSRSYNEQFF. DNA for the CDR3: TGTGCCAGCAGGGGACAGCCTTATAGTAGGTCCTACAATGAGCAGTTCTTC.